This T cell receptor (beta chain) was recorded in a study of blood T cell repertoires in COVID-19. Across the whole study: PBMCs, B-cell-depleted T cells, or T cells provided the cDNA or gDNA that made up the material.

Here immunoSEQ multiplex PCR was the method, and the copy in TCRdb shows in-frame clones only, minus some. The data show under 250,000 clones, about 82% seen once. Between the trimmed V and J ends, which lost 4 bases and 1 base, there was a span of 10 bases. This CDR3 has 14 residues. Germline CDR1 is ENHRY and CDR2 is SYGVKD. The Seattle site enrolled patients during active infection and followed them longitudinally. J is TRBJ1-2 and V is TRBV10-3, with no clear D. Sequenced material: peripheral blood. The receptor's source is a woman of 80 years or more with COVID-19, enrolled during active disease. Here the CDR3 DNA reads TGTGCCATCAGTGCCGGGGAGGGTAACTATGGCTACACCTTC. Encoded protein: CAISAGEGNYGYTF.